Following are 15 T cell receptor beta chains from one sample sequenced in a study of CD8 T cells in Susac syndrome. The authors reverse transcribed roughly 0.5 to 1 ug RNA with random hexamers. TCRdb called the immunoSEQ multiplex PCR reads again in MiXCR, with one record for every CDR3 protein. The repertoire holds 95,000 to 150,000 distinct CDR3 sequences, with over 90% as singletons. Sequenced material: CD8+ T cells from PBMCs. The source is a human donor with Susac syndrome.

The chain has TRBV12-3 or TRBV12-4 and TRBJ1-2; TRBD1 matches 7 bases. The CDR3 runs 13 residues. V gave up 3 bases and J gave up 4 bases; unmatched junction bases: 2. The CDR3 protein is CASSFHRGYGYTF. DNA for the CDR3: TGTGCCAGCAGTTTCCACAGGGGCTATGGCTACACCTTC.

This clonotype occurred once. The chain combines TRBV29-1 with TRBJ1-1; TRBD1 agrees at 7 bases. CDR1 is SQVTM and CDR2 is ANQGSEA in the germline V gene. This CDR3 is 14 amino acids long. V lost 3 bases, J lost 7 bases, and 11 bases stayed unmatched. Here the CDR3 reads CSVEGDSLLSEAFF. The CDR3, as DNA: TGCAGCGTTGAGGGGGACAGCCTCCTGAGTGAAGCTTTCTTT. The full variable domain, with the rest looked up from reference TRBV29-1 and TRBJ1-1, is SAVISQKPSRDICQRGTSLTIQCQVDSQVTMMFWYRQQPGQSLTLIATANQGSEATYESGFVIDKFPISRPNLTFSTLTVSNMSPEDSSIYLCSVEGDSLLSEAFFGQGTRLTVV.

The chain recombines TRBV7-9 with TRBJ1-2; D call uncertain. The CDR3 is made up of 14 amino acids. The V end lost 7 bases, the J end lost 2 bases, and 14 bases lay between the germline ends. The germline V gene has CDR1 SEHNR and CDR2 FQNEAQ (reference sequence). The CDR3 sequence: CASTRPGNNYGYTF. The CDR3, as DNA: TGTGCCAGCACCCGCCCCGGGAACAACTATGGCTACACCTTC.

This chain links TRBV29-1 with TRBJ2-7; D is possibly TRBD1 or TRBD2 (5 bases each). The germline CDR1 and CDR2 sequences are SQVTM and ANQGSEA. The germline V and J ends were trimmed by 4 bases and 4 bases, with 8 bases remaining between them. The length of the CDR3 is 11 residues. CDR3 in amino acids: CSVVWGYEQYF. The CDR3 DNA follows: TGCAGCGTTGTTTGGGGGTACGAGCAGTACTTC.

The chain uses TRBV7-3 and TRBJ2-3, with D maybe TRBD1 (6 bases). V shed 3 bases and J shed 2 bases, with 12 bases lying between them. The CDR3 extends over 15 amino acids. The germline CDR1 and CDR2 sequences are SGHTA and FQGTGA. CDR3 sequence (DNA): TGTGCCAGCAGCTTTTCAGGGGCCTACACAGATACGCAGTATTTT. Its translation: CASSFSGAYTDTQYF.

The V call is TRBV5-6, the J call TRBJ1-2, with TRBD1 matching over 12 bases. V lost 4 bases, J lost 8 bases, and 9 bases stayed unmatched. Germline V CDR1 and CDR2: SGHDT, YYEEEE. The CDR3 extends over 15 amino acids. The CDR3 sequence is CASSPTPGTGGGYTF. DNA of the CDR3: TGTGCCAGCAGCCCTACCCCCGGGACAGGGGGCGGCTACACCTTC.

The chain has TRBV29-1 and TRBJ1-2; TRBD1 matches 9 bases. CDR3 length equals 13 residues. V trimming: 5 bases; J trimming: 2 bases; junction bases outside the gene matches: 3. Germline lookup yields CDR1 SQVTM and CDR2 ANQGSEA. The CDR3 DNA reads TGCAGCGTTCGTGGGACAGGGAACTATGGCTACACCTTC. This translates into CSVRGTGNYGYTF. Variable domain in full (rest from reference TRBV29-1 and TRBJ1-2): SAVISQKPSRDICQRGTSLTIQCQVDSQVTMMFWYRQQPGQSLTLIATANQGSEATYESGFVIDKFPISRPNLTFSTLTVSNMSPEDSSIYLCSVRGTGNYGYTFGSGTRLTVV.

The rearrangement uses TRBV9 and TRBJ2-5; 11 bases align to TRBD2. The junction had 11 bases not matched to a gene; V was cut back by 3 bases and J by 4 bases. Germline V gene sequence: CDR1 SGDLS, CDR2 YYNGEE. This CDR3 has 17 amino acids. CDR3 sequence: CASSANYLAGGRETQYF. CDR3 coding DNA: TGTGCCAGCAGCGCCAACTACTTAGCGGGGGGGCGAGAGACCCAGTACTTC.

The rearrangement uses TRBV6-1 and TRBJ1-2; D is unresolved. Germline V CDR1 and CDR2: MNHNS, SASEGT. This CDR3 has 11 residues. Trimming stripped 3 bases from V and 8 bases from J, with 7 bases between. CDR3 amino acids: CASSDLPGYTF. The CDR3, as DNA: TGTGCCAGCAGTGACCTCCCCGGCTACACCTTC.

The chain joins TRBV7-9 to TRBJ1-2; D is uncertain. This CDR3 comprises 14 residues. V was clipped by 5 bases and J by 5 bases, with 15 bases between them. CDR1 and CDR2 (germline): SEHNR, FQNEAQ (reference sequence). In DNA, the CDR3 is TGTGCCAGCAGCAGCGGGCAGCCTAGGTATGGCTACACCTTC. Amino acids: CASSSGQPRYGYTF.

This clonotype occurred once. This chain's CDR3 is CASSLGGVTYNEQFF. For the CDR3, the DNA is TGTGCCAGCAGCCTAGGGGGTGTTACCTACAATGAGCAGTTCTTC. This sequence joins TRBV5-6 and TRBJ2-1; tentative D call: TRBD1 (6 bases). V lost 4 bases and J lost 2, with 13 bases in between. There are 15 residues in the CDR3. The germline CDR1 and CDR2 sequences are SGHDT and YYEEEE.

The chain recombines TRBV12-3 or TRBV12-4 with TRBJ2-1; the D is unclear. The CDR3 is made up of 14 amino acids. V lost 3 bases and J 1 base, leaving 7 bases between the germline ends. The CDR3 DNA is TGTGCCAGCAGTTTCTATGGGTCCTACAATGAGCAGTTCTTC. Protein sequence: CASSFYGSYNEQFF.

The genes are TRBV7-6 and TRBJ2-5, with TRBD1 identical over 8 bases. Per germline, CDR1 SGHVS and CDR2 FNYEAQ. CDR3 length equals 17 residues. The trim removed 3 bases at V and 5 bases at J, leaving 14 bases unmatched. CDR3 amino acids: CASSFRSWAGGVETQYF. Here the CDR3 DNA reads TGTGCCAGCAGCTTCCGTAGCTGGGCAGGGGGCGTCGAGACCCAGTACTTC.

This chain connects TRBV20-1 to TRBJ1-2; TRBD1 is a possible D gene (5 bases). V lost 6 bases and J 5 bases, leaving 22 bases between the germline ends. CDR1 DFQATT and CDR2 SNEGSKA come from the germline V gene (reference sequence). CDR3 length: 15 residues. CDR3 DNA sequence: TGCAGTGCGCACGCCACGGGGCACTTTGGGTATGGCTACACCTTC. Protein: CSAHATGHFGYGYTF.

The chain couples TRBV5-5 to TRBJ1-1; 8 bases map to TRBD1. Germline V gene data show CDR1 as SGHKS and CDR2 as YYEKEE (reference sequence). The CDR3 length is 14 residues. The junction had 9 bases not matched to a gene; V was cut back by 6 bases and J by 5 bases. Here the CDR3 DNA reads TGTGCCAGCACACAGGGGGTATTGGGAACTGAAGCTTTCTTT. Its protein product is CASTQGVLGTEAFF.